This T cell receptor beta chain comes out of a study of technical replicates of blood from several donors. Clones were read by immunoSEQ multiplex PCR, and TCRdb kept only the in-frame ones, dropping some. This table holds under 90,000 clones, 85% to 95% found once. Material for sequencing was T cells isolated from PBMCs. This receptor was identified in a human donor in good health.

The CDR3 region is CASSLAGQVFAGRELFF. The DNA for the CDR3 is TGTGCCAGCAGCTTAGCGGGACAGGTGTTTGCGGGCCGGGAGCTGTTTTTT. The chain employs TRBV13 and TRBJ2-2; 8 positions match TRBD1. Looked up from germline, CDR1 is PRHDT and CDR2 is FYEKMQ (reference sequence). The trim removed 1 base at V and 9 bases at J, leaving 13 bases unmatched. The CDR3 runs 17 residues.